This T cell receptor (beta chain) was captured in a study of blood T cells in healthy people across ages (dated by TCRdb to between 2014 and 2017). With respect to the entire study: In model experiments, roughly one uniquely barcoded TCR beta cDNA molecule per two T cells was captured by template switching. To track age-related changes in TCR beta repertoire diversity, the study relied on deep sequencing normalized with unique cDNA molecular identifiers. Donors were grouped into four age groups: young (average approximately 15 years), middle-aged (roughly 38), aged (around 60) and long-lived (82). To avoid experimental bias, donors of different ages were spread randomly across the sequencing lanes. The study analyzed two additional independent replicas of 1 million unique cDNA reads from the same blood draw for two donors, one aged 18 to 29 and one aged 80 or older.

This clonotype came up a few times. Its target antigen remains unknown. No much larger clone exists at a distance of one base, and base qualities are not known. The approximately 40 donors, aged about 6 to 95 years, were systemically healthy Caucasian individuals from Russia. Around 10 milliliters of peripheral blood were collected from each donor into EDTA-treated Vacutainer tubes. Ficoll-Paque density-gradient centrifugation was used to isolate PBMCs, with at least 7 million per sample. Total RNA was extracted from PBMCs with Trizol reagent, with at least 5.5 micrograms obtained per sample. For every donor, an aliquot of PBMCs went through flow cytometry to measure the percentages of naive CD45RAhigh/CD27high T cells. Library construction relied on 5' RACE. The sequencer listed for this sample is Illumina HiSeq 2500. A second PCR of about 7 to 12 cycles was run with a J-beta primer mix and a sample-barcoded 5' primer. Each TCR beta cDNA molecule received a unique molecular identifier from a template-switch 5' adaptor carrying 12 random nucleotides. Each sample yielded at least 3 million CDR3-containing paired-end reads. First-strand cDNA synthesis was performed from all RNA using the Mint cDNA synthesis kit, with priming by a TRBC-specific oligonucleotide. Following uracil-DNA glycosylase treatment, all cDNA underwent a first 18-cycle PCR with the universal primers M1SS and BC2_uni_R. Regarding the original processing steps: Normalization of each sample was performed by random selection of 1 million high-quality reads, each carrying a distinct molecular identifier. Reads with shared molecular identifiers were discarded instead of being binned into consensus sequences. MiTCR, with a Q25 quality threshold and the strictest error-elimination algorithm, was used for CDR3 identification, clonotype clustering and error correction. A nonparametric unseen species model using Euler transformation provided a lower-bound estimate of total TCR beta diversity. TCRdb reran the public reads through fastp at Q25 and MiXCR, keeping productive beta chains. Identical CDR3 protein sequences are pooled into one entry, listed with their most common genes and DNA. Here the V and J calls rest on TCRdb's processing, not on the authors' analysis. The sample yields around 620,000 distinct CDR3 sequences; roughly 29% were counted once. Together, the top ten hold less than 20% of the sample.

Here is what the overall study found, with its caveats: Observed TCR beta diversity per million T cells fell roughly linearly with age, and a significant reduction was already apparent by age roughly 41. Because donor CMV infection status was unknown, age-related changes in expanded clonotypes were potentially confounded. A strong correlation was found between observed TCR beta diversity and the percentage of naive T cells measured by flow cytometry. Estimates of total diversity based on one million sequenced T cells were considered lower bounds and underestimates. Because profiling used bulk unsorted PBMCs, naive and antigen-experienced compartments could not be compared conclusively. Compared with the aged group, more naive CD4+ T cells, fewer expanded clones and increased TCR diversity were shown by the long-lived group, suggesting age selection.

The CDR3 sequence holds 14 residues, the cysteine and phenylalanine included. The retained sequence is limited to the CDR3, 42 bases, with the frame set at the first base. Trimming costs V 7 bases and J 8 bases, and their ends lie 16 bases apart. Based on the germline V gene, the CDR1 and CDR2 sequences are SGHRS and YFSETQ. The V and J genes are TRBV5-1 and TRBJ2-6; no D gene can be assigned with confidence. The TCR comes from a woman aged 70-85 years in good health. The specimen sequenced was blood. CDR3 reads: CASAPGWPTNVLTF. The sequence in DNA is TGCGCCAGCGCCCCCGGGTGGCCTACCAACGTCCTGACTTTC.